A selection of T cell receptor beta chains follows, all from one sample in a study of T cells in tuberculosis. The table came from immunoSEQ multiplex PCR; TCRdb's copy has only in-frame clones and leaves some out. This table holds 88,000 or so clones, approximately 90% found once. The specimen was CD1b-GMM tetramer-negative cells sorted from PBMCs. Receptors were obtained from an adult woman with latent tuberculosis. The CDR3 runs from the conserved cysteine through the conserved F or W. D genes are given only for firm matches. A clone size is listed for some rows: how often the clone was seen (once, few, many), or a class if it is expanded.

V gene	J gene	clone size	D gene	CDR3 length	CDR3 DNA	CDR3 protein
TRBV6-5	TRBJ1-2	.	.	13	TGTGCCAGCAGTCCAGGACAGAACTATGGCTACACCTTC	CASSPGQNYGYTF
TRBV19	TRBJ1-4	.	.	15	TGTGCCAGTAGTATACATCGGGGATCTAATGAAAAACTGTTTTTT	CASSIHRGSNEKLFF
TRBV5-1	TRBJ2-3	.	TRBD2	14	TGCGCCAGCACTAGCGGGGGGGGCACAGATACGCAGTATTTT	CASTSGGGTDTQYF
TRBV27	TRBJ1-1	.	.	14	TGTGCCAGCAGTTTATCTGGGGCAGTCACTGAAGCTTTCTTT	CASSLSGAVTEAFF
TRBV5-1	TRBJ2-2	.	.	17	TGCGCCAGCAGCTTGGAAGGCGGGGGCCAGAACACCGGGGAGCTGTTTTTT	CASSLEGGGQNTGELFF
TRBV2	TRBJ1-1	.	TRBD1	14	TGTGCCAGCAGTGTGCAGGGGGTAGACACTGAAGCTTTCTTT	CASSVQGVDTEAFF
TRBV7-6	TRBJ2-2	once	.	14	TGTGCCAGCAGCGTCACTACGAACACCGGGGAGCTGTTTTTT	CASSVTTNTGELFF
TRBV6-5	TRBJ1-5	few	TRBD1	11	TGTGCCAGCGGGACAGAACAGCCCCAGCATTTT	CASGTEQPQHF
TRBV4-3	TRBJ2-1	.	TRBD1	14	TGCGCCAGCAGTCCGGGACAGGGATGGGATGAGCAGTTCTTC	CASSPGQGWDEQFF
TRBV5-5	TRBJ2-7	.	.	15	TGTGCCAGCAGAGGGGATTTGGGACAATTCTACGAGCAGTACTTC	CASRGDLGQFYEQYF
TRBV27	TRBJ1-6	once	.	12	TGTGCCAGCACTCGACTAAATTCACCCCTCCACTTT	CASTRLNSPLHF
TRBV28	TRBJ2-1	.	TRBD1	16	TGTGCCAGCTCCAACCCCCGGACAGGGGGGTACAATGAGCAGTTCTTC	CASSNPRTGGYNEQFF
TRBV6-5	TRBJ1-2	.	.	16	TGTGCCAGCAGTTACTCTGGGGCAGGGCTTACTACTGGCTACACCTTC	CASSYSGAGLTTGYTF
TRBV9	TRBJ2-5	once	.	13	TGTGCCAGCAGCGTTGGTCCAGAAGAGACCCAGTACTTC	CASSVGPEETQYF
TRBV6-1	TRBJ2-7	once	TRBD2	12	TGTGCTTTTGGACTAGCGGGGTACGAGCAGTACTTC	CAFGLAGYEQYF
TRBV4-2	TRBJ2-3	.	.	15	TGTGCCAGCAGCCAAGGGACAGCTAGCACAGATACGCAGTATTTT	CASSQGTASTDTQYF
TRBV30	TRBJ1-1	once	TRBD1	13	TGTGCCTGGTCACAGGGGATTAGCACTGAAGCTTTCTTT	CAWSQGISTEAFF
TRBV27	TRBJ1-1	once	.	14	TGTGCCAGCAGCCCCTATAGGCAGGGCGGTGAAGCTTTCTTT	CASSPYRQGGEAFF
TRBV7-8	TRBJ2-5	once	.	13	TGTGCCAGCTCTATGCGGGGTTTTGAGACCCAGTACTTC	CASSMRGFETQYF
TRBV6-1	TRBJ1-2	.	TRBD1	14	TGTGCCAGCAATCCGGGACAGGGGACCCATGGCTACACCTTC	CASNPGQGTHGYTF
TRBV7-9	TRBJ2-3	.	.	15	TGTGCCAGCAGCTTATTTTCAACCATTGAGGATACGCAGTATTTT	CASSLFSTIEDTQYF
TRBV10-2	TRBJ2-1	.	TRBD2	14	TGCGCCAGTGGGACTAGCGGGGGGGGGTATGAGCAGTTCTTC	CASGTSGGGYEQFF
TRBV5-1	TRBJ2-5	.	TRBD2	14	TGCGCCAGCAGGCCCGGGGGGATCCAAGAGACCCAGTACTTC	CASRPGGIQETQYF
TRBV7-2	TRBJ1-1	.	.	15	TGTGCCAGCAGCTTAGCTCAGGGGCTGAGCACTGAAGCTTTCTTT	CASSLAQGLSTEAFF
TRBV29-1	TRBJ2-3	.	TRBD2	18	TGCAGCGTTGAGGCCGGGACTAGCGGGGGCACTAGCACAGATACGCAGTATTTT	CSVEAGTSGGTSTDTQYF
TRBV6-5	TRBJ2-1	.	.	14	TGTGCCAGCAGTTACTCCGGGGTGGGCTATGAGCAGTTCTTC	CASSYSGVGYEQFF
TRBV9	TRBJ2-3	once	.	15	TGTGCCAGCAGCGTGGGCGGGGTGAGCACAGATACGCAGTATTTT	CASSVGGVSTDTQYF
TRBV4-1	TRBJ2-4	.	TRBD2	16	TGCGCCAGCAGCCAAGAACGGGGGGAGGCCAAAAACATTCAGTACTTC	CASSQERGEAKNIQYF
TRBV19	TRBJ2-3	.	TRBD2	16	TGTGCCAGTAGTACAAGACTAGCGGTCAGCACAGATACGCAGTATTTT	CASSTRLAVSTDTQYF
TRBV30	TRBJ1-4	.	.	15	TGTGCCTGGAGTGTAATGATGGCGCCGGGTGAAAAACTGTTTTTT	CAWSVMMAPGEKLFF
TRBV6-4	TRBJ2-3	once	TRBD2	15	TGTGCCAGCAGTGACGGCGGGGGGGGCACAGATACGCAGTATTTT	CASSDGGGGTDTQYF
TRBV2	TRBJ1-2	.	.	12	TGTGCCAGCAATTCGGGAAACTATGGCTACACCTTC	CASNSGNYGYTF
TRBV10-2	TRBJ2-3	few	.	12	TGCGCCAGCAGAGGGGGGGGGAATACGCAGTATTTT	CASRGGGNTQYF
TRBV19	TRBJ2-1	.	TRBD2	15	TGTGCCAGTAATCCCCAAGCGGGGGGGTACAATGAGCAGTTCTTC	CASNPQAGGYNEQFF
TRBV2	TRBJ1-5	.	TRBD1	17	TGTGCCAGCAGTGAAGCGGGATCGGCAGGGGGCTCGGAGCCCCAGCATTTT	CASSEAGSAGGSEPQHF
TRBV7-9	TRBJ2-1	.	.	15	TGTGCCAGCAGCTTAGCAGAGGGCCCCTACAATGAGCAGTTCTTC	CASSLAEGPYNEQFF
TRBV6-5	TRBJ1-2	.	TRBD1	15	TGTGCCAGCAGTTACTCGACAGGGGCTAACTATGGCTACACCTTC	CASSYSTGANYGYTF
TRBV5-4	TRBJ2-1	.	.	14	TGTGCCAGCAGCTTGGAACCAGGGCACAATGAGCAGTTCTTC	CASSLEPGHNEQFF
TRBV11-2	TRBJ2-5	.	.	14	TGTGCCAGCAGCTTAGATCTTCCGCCAGCGGCCCAGTACTTC	CASSLDLPPAAQYF
TRBV28	TRBJ1-5	.	TRBD1	15	TGTGCCAGCAGCTCAGGACAGGGGGACAATCAGCCCCAGCATTTT	CASSSGQGDNQPQHF
TRBV4-1	TRBJ2-3	.	.	14	TGCGCCAGTTCAAGAGGGCCCTCGGGGGATACGCAGTATTTT	CASSRGPSGDTQYF
TRBV4-2	TRBJ2-2	.	TRBD2	15	TGTGCCAGCAGCCGCGGGGGGCAGAACACCGGGGAGCTGTTTTTT	CASSRGGQNTGELFF
TRBV27	TRBJ2-3	.	.	17	TGTGCCAGCAGTTTCACAGGGACGATCCCTAGCACAGATACGCAGTATTTT	CASSFTGTIPSTDTQYF
TRBV27	TRBJ1-4	.	TRBD1	17	TGTGCCAGCAGCGCGCCGAACTCCGGGACAGGGAGTGAAAAACTGTTTTTT	CASSAPNSGTGSEKLFF
TRBV4-3	TRBJ1-1	few	.	15	TGCGCCAGCAGCCAAGGACAGAACATGAACACTGAAGCTTTCTTT	CASSQGQNMNTEAFF
TRBV6-5	TRBJ2-7	.	.	13	TGTGCCAGCAGTTATTTGCCCACCGGCGAGCAGTACTTC	CASSYLPTGEQYF
TRBV5-4	TRBJ2-1	.	.	15	TGTGCCAGCAGCTTGGTCGGGGGGCGATACAATGAGCAGTTCTTC	CASSLVGGRYNEQFF
TRBV30	TRBJ2-3	.	.	13	TGTGCCTGGAGTGTAATGAGGGGGGGGACGCAGTATTTT	CAWSVMRGGTQYF
TRBV2	TRBJ2-7	.	TRBD1	15	TGTGCCAGCAAAGGTCTCCGGGACAGGGCCTACGAGCAGTACTTC	CASKGLRDRAYEQYF
TRBV5-1	TRBJ1-1	.	.	16	TGCGCCAGCAGCTTACCAGGGGCATTTCTGAACACTGAAGCTTTCTTT	CASSLPGAFLNTEAFF
TRBV6-1	TRBJ2-1	.	TRBD1	15	TGTGCCAGCAGTGTACTTCCGGGACAGGGGTATGAGCAGTTCTTC	CASSVLPGQGYEQFF
TRBV27	TRBJ1-5	.	TRBD1	16	TGTGCCAGCAGTTTATCGGGGGGACAGGGGGGTCAGCCCCAGCATTTT	CASSLSGGQGGQPQHF
TRBV4-2	TRBJ2-1	.	TRBD1	16	TGTGCCAGCAGCCACCGCGGGACAGGGACATACAATGAGCAGTTCTTC	CASSHRGTGTYNEQFF
TRBV7-2	TRBJ2-3	.	.	16	TGTGCCAGCAGCCGAAGACGGGGGGCGGGCACAGATACGCAGTATTTT	CASSRRRGAGTDTQYF